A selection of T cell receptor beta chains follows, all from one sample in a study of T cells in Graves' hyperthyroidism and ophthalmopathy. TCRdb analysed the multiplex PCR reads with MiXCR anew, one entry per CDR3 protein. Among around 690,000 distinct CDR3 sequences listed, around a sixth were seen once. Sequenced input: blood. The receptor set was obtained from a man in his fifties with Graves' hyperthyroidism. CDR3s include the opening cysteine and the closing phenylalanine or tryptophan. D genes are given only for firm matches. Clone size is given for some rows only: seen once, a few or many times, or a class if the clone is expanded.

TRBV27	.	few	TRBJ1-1	TGTGCCAGCAGTTTTTTGTACGGGGATACTGAAGCTTTCTTT	CASSFLYGDTEAFF
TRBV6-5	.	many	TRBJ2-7	TGTGCCAGCAGTTCCCCCGAGCTCCGGGCCACCTACGAGCAGTACTTC	CASSSPELRATYEQYF
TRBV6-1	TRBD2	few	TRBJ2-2	TGTGCCAGCAGTGCTAGAGGACTAGCGCAAGGGGAGCTGTTTTTT	CASSARGLAQGELFF
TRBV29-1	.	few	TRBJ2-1	TGCAGCGTTGACAGGCTAAGCTCCTACAATGAGCAGTTCTTC	CSVDRLSSYNEQFF
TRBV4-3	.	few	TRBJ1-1	TGCGCCAGCAGCCATTCCGGCCAGGGGAAGGCCGACGTTGAAGCTTTCTTT	CASSHSGQGKADVEAFF
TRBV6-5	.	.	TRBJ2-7	TGTGCCAGCAGTTACTCGGGCGGTGGGGGAGAGCAGTACTTC	CASSYSGGGGEQYF
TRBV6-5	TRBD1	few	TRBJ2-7	TGTGCCAGCAGTTCATCGGACAGGGCAAGGGAGCAGTACTTC	CASSSSDRAREQYF
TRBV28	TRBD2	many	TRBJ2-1	TGTGCCAGTACCTTAGCGGGAGGGCCGCGCACCTACAATGAGCAGTTCTTC	CASTLAGGPRTYNEQFF
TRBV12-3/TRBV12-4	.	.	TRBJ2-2	TGTGCCAGCAGTTTGAGGTTAGGCTCGAACACCGGGGAGCTGTTTTTT	CASSLRLGSNTGELFF
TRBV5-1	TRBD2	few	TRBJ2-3	TGCGCCAGCAGCTTGCTAGCGGACACAGATACGCAGTATTTT	CASSLLADTDTQYF
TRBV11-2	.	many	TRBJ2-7	TGTGCCAGCACAAAGGGACTGAGCTCCTACGAGCAGTACTTC	CASTKGLSSYEQYF
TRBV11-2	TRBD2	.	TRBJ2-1	TGTGCCAGCAGCTTAGAGGCGGGAGGGGGCAATGAGCAGCTCTTC	CASSLEAGGGNEQLF
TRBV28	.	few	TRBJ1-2	TGTGCCAGCAGTTGGGACATCTATGGCTACACCTTC	CASSWDIYGYTF
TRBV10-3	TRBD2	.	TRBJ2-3	TGTGCCATCAGTGACTCCTCCGGGACTAGCGGGAGGGGGACAGATACGCAGTATTTT	CAISDSSGTSGRGTDTQYF
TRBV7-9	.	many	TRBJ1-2	TGTGCCAGCAGCTTATTGTCCGGCAGTGAGCTGAGCGGCTACACCTTC	CASSLLSGSELSGYTF
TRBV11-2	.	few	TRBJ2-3	TGTGCCAGCAGCAAGACAGGTGGAGTAACAGATACGCAGTATTTT	CASSKTGGVTDTQYF
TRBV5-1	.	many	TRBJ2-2	TGCGCCAGCAGCAAGGGACTGGCCACCGGGGAGCTGTTTTTT	CASSKGLATGELFF
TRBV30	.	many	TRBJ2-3	TGTGCCTGGAGTGAAAGCGCAGATACGCAGTATTTT	CAWSESADTQYF
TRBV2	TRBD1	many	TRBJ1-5	TGTGCCAGCAGGCTAACAGGGGTTCAGCCCCAGCATTTT	CASRLTGVQPQHF
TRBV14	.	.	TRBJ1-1	TGTGCCAGCAGCCCCTTTGACACTGAAGCTTTCTTT	CASSPFDTEAFF
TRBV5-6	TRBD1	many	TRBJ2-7	TGTGCCAGCAGTTTCGGGACAGATCCCTACGAGCAGTACTTC	CASSFGTDPYEQYF
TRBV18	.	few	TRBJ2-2	TGTGCCAGCTACTGGACTAATTCGAACACCGGGGAGCTGTTTTTT	CASYWTNSNTGELFF
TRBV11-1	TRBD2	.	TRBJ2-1	TGTGCCAGCAGCCGTACTAGCGGGAGTTGGGCCTACAATGAGCAGTTCTTC	CASSRTSGSWAYNEQFF
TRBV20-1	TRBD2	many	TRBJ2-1	TGCAGTGCGATCCGCGGGAGTGGCAATGAGCAGTTCTTC	CSAIRGSGNEQFF
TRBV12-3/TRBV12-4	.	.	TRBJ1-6	TGTGCCAGCAGTTTAAGGGGATCCTATAATGCACCCCTCCACTTT	CASSLRGSYNAPLHF
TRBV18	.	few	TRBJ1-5	TGTGCCAGCTCACCTGACAAAATTGGTCAGCCCCAGCATTTT	CASSPDKIGQPQHF
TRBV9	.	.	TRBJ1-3	TGTGCCAGCAGCGTAGAAAGTTTGTCCGATTTTGGAAACACCATATATTTT	CASSVESLSDFGNTIYF
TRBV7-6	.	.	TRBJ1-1	TGTGCCAGCAGCGCCACCAGGGGTGGCACTGAAGCTTTCTTT	CASSATRGGTEAFF
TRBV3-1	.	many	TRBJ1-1	TGTGCCAGCAGCCAATCGACAGGTCGCTGGGGTGAAGCTTTCTTT	CASSQSTGRWGEAFF
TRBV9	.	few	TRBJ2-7	TGTGCCAGCAGTCTTGACCTAAAGTCAGTGCACGAGCAGTACTTC	CASSLDLKSVHEQYF
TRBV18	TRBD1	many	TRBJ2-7	TGTGCCAGCTCACCAAGGACAGGGGGCTCCTCCTACGAGCAGTACTTC	CASSPRTGGSSYEQYF
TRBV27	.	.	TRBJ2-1	TGTGCCAGCACCCCTCTGGGGGGACATAGGGAGCACTTCTTC	CASTPLGGHREHFF
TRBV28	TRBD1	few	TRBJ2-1	TGTGCCAGCAGTTTAGGGGGACAGGGCAATGAGCAGTTCTTC	CASSLGGQGNEQFF
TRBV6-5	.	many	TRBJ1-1	TGTGCCAGCAGTTACAGGGGACGAGACACTGAAGCTTTCTTT	CASSYRGRDTEAFF
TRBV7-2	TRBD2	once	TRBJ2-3	TGTGCCAGCAGCTTAGTGGGGACTAGCGGGAGCCCCACAGATACGCAGTATTTT	CASSLVGTSGSPTDTQYF
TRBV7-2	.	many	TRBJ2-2	TGTGCCAGCAGTTTAGCGCGCAACACCGGGGAGCTGTTTTTT	CASSLARNTGELFF
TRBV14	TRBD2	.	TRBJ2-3	TGTGCCAGCAGCCAACTACGACTAGCGGCTAGCACAGATACGCAGTATTTT	CASSQLRLAASTDTQYF
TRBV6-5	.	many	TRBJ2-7	TGTGCCAGCAGTTACATCAGTGCTTCCTACGAGCAGTACTTC	CASSYISASYEQYF
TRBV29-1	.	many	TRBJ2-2	TGCAGCGTTTCCAAGGGGTCCGGGGAGCTGTTTTTT	CSVSKGSGELFF
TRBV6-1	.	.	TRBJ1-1	TGTGCCAGCAGCCTATTAGGAGCTTTCTTT	CASSLLGAFF
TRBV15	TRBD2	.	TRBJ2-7	TGTGCCACCAGCAGAGCGGCGGGAGGCCTCCTTAACCAGCAGTACTTC	CATSRAAGGLLNQQYF
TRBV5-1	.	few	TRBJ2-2	TGCGCCAGCAGCCCACCGGGACTCAGAAACACCGGGGAGCTGTTTTTT	CASSPPGLRNTGELFF
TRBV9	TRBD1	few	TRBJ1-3	TGTGCCAGCAGTTACTCCGGACAGGGAGGAATCGGAAACACCATATATTTT	CASSYSGQGGIGNTIYF
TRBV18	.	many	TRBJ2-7	TGTGCCAGCTCTGGAACCGACGGCGCCGACTACGAGCAGTACTTC	CASSGTDGADYEQYF